Detailed here is one T cell receptor beta chain. Its antigen is undetermined. A read error may produce the germline difference seen at one junction end. This entry is derived from a study of T cells in Graves' hyperthyroidism and ophthalmopathy. General study results and limits: A model built on 13 V-J features separated ophthalmopathy from stable hyperthyroidism.

Germline V lookup: CDR1 SQVTM, CDR2 ANQGSEA. The CDR3 loop spans 11 amino acids. The TCR beta CDR3 regions underwent amplification using RNA transcripts as the source. An initial round of RT-PCR targeting the TCR CDR3 relied on the HTBI primer set. TCRdb re-called the multiplex PCR reads with MiXCR, one entry per CDR3 protein. The table records about 580,000 distinct CDR3 sequences, 35% to 55% of them present only once. The sequence derives from a woman younger than 35 with Graves' hyperthyroidism. Sequencing input: peripheral blood or thyroid tissue (not recorded which). V usage is TRBV29-1 and J usage is TRBJ1-2, with 7 bases aligning to TRBD1. The chain's CDR3 is CSVRQGGGFVF. CDR3 nucleotides: TGCAGCGTTAGACAGGGAGGGGGATTTGTCTTC.